This is a list of T cell receptor beta chains from one sample in a study of blood T cell repertoires in COVID-19. The protocol was immunoSEQ multiplex PCR, while the TCRdb copy is restricted to in-frame clones and leaves out a portion. The profile shows roughly 250,000 clones, around 82% of them singletons. Sequencing was performed on peripheral blood. The receptor source for this set is a person aged 65 to 85 with COVID-19, enrolled during active disease. Both conserved end residues are part of each CDR3. Fields, in order: clone size, D gene, V gene, J gene, CDR3 protein, CDR3 DNA. A D gene is named only where the DNA matches it firmly. The size field is filled for only some rows; it gives once, few, many or a size class.

clone_size: .
d_call: .
v_call: TRBV6-2/TRBV6-3
j_call: TRBJ1-6
cdr3_aa: CASSYRVINSPLHF
cdr3_nt: TGTGCCAGCAGTTACCGGGTGATCAATTCACCCCTCCACTTT

clone_size: once
d_call: .
v_call: TRBV7-9
j_call: TRBJ2-3
cdr3_aa: CASSSLLGRASTDTQYF
cdr3_nt: TGTGCCAGCAGCTCCCTCCTCGGGCGGGCTAGCACAGATACGCAGTATTTT

clone_size: .
d_call: TRBD1
v_call: TRBV27
j_call: TRBJ1-3
cdr3_aa: CASRTGTGSSGNTIYF
cdr3_nt: TGTGCCAGCAGGACCGGGACAGGGAGCTCTGGAAACACCATATATTTT

clone_size: .
d_call: .
v_call: TRBV28
j_call: TRBJ1-5
cdr3_aa: CASKPIDSYNQPQHF
cdr3_nt: TGTGCCAGTAAACCAATCGACAGCTACAATCAGCCCCAGCATTTT

clone_size: few
d_call: .
v_call: TRBV19
j_call: TRBJ2-5
cdr3_aa: CASSMRTLETQYF
cdr3_nt: TGTGCCAGTAGTATGCGCACCCTAGAGACCCAGTACTTC

clone_size: .
d_call: .
v_call: TRBV11-1
j_call: TRBJ2-3
cdr3_aa: CASSLGWGGTDTQYF
cdr3_nt: TGTGCCAGCAGCTTAGGCTGGGGGGGCACAGATACGCAGTATTTT

clone_size: .
d_call: TRBD1
v_call: TRBV25-1
j_call: TRBJ1-2
cdr3_aa: CASSEYKGASGYTF
cdr3_nt: TGTGCCAGCAGTGAATATAAGGGGGCCTCTGGCTACACCTTC

clone_size: .
d_call: .
v_call: TRBV28
j_call: TRBJ2-5
cdr3_aa: CASSPTLTEETQYF
cdr3_nt: TGTGCCAGCAGTCCTACGTTGACAGAGGAGACCCAGTACTTC

clone_size: .
d_call: .
v_call: TRBV19
j_call: TRBJ1-1
cdr3_aa: CASSYSKHRTEDTEAFF
cdr3_nt: TGTGCCAGTAGTTACTCAAAACACAGGACAGAGGACACTGAAGCTTTCTTT

clone_size: .
d_call: TRBD1
v_call: TRBV2
j_call: TRBJ2-7
cdr3_aa: CARQGQGYEQYF
cdr3_nt: TGTGCCAGGCAAGGACAGGGCTACGAGCAGTACTTC

clone_size: .
d_call: TRBD1
v_call: TRBV14
j_call: TRBJ2-7
cdr3_aa: CASSPQTGYEQYF
cdr3_nt: TGTGCCAGCAGCCCTCAGACAGGGTACGAGCAGTACTTC

clone_size: .
d_call: .
v_call: TRBV12-3/TRBV12-4
j_call: TRBJ2-2
cdr3_aa: CASTIAVTGELFF
cdr3_nt: TGTGCCAGCACCATTGCGGTTACCGGGGAGCTGTTTTTT

clone_size: .
d_call: .
v_call: TRBV6-5
j_call: TRBJ1-5
cdr3_aa: CASSQRGNQPQHF
cdr3_nt: TGTGCCAGCAGCCAAAGGGGTAATCAGCCCCAGCATTTT

clone_size: .
d_call: .
v_call: TRBV11-2
j_call: TRBJ1-6
cdr3_aa: CASSVAWRSPLHF
cdr3_nt: TGTGCCAGCAGCGTTGCGTGGAGGTCACCCCTCCACTTT

clone_size: .
d_call: TRBD2
v_call: TRBV9
j_call: TRBJ2-1
cdr3_aa: CASSPPGGRGQFF
cdr3_nt: TGTGCCAGCAGCCCGCCGGGTGGGAGGGGGCAGTTCTTC

clone_size: few
d_call: TRBD2
v_call: TRBV11-2
j_call: TRBJ2-7
cdr3_aa: CASSPFLIGGRFYEQYF
cdr3_nt: TGTGCCAGCAGCCCCTTCTTGATTGGCGGGAGGTTCTACGAGCAGTACTTC

clone_size: .
d_call: TRBD1
v_call: TRBV27
j_call: TRBJ1-4
cdr3_aa: CASSRSGQGVGNEKLFF
cdr3_nt: TGTGCCAGCAGTCGGTCGGGACAGGGGGTTGGTAATGAAAAACTGTTTTTT

clone_size: .
d_call: TRBD1
v_call: TRBV6-4
j_call: TRBJ1-1
cdr3_aa: CASSGGQGPTEAFF
cdr3_nt: TGTGCCAGCAGTGGCGGACAGGGGCCCACTGAAGCTTTCTTT

clone_size: .
d_call: TRBD2
v_call: TRBV9
j_call: TRBJ2-5
cdr3_aa: CASSVSSGGAGETQYF
cdr3_nt: TGTGCCAGCAGCGTATCTAGCGGGGGGGCAGGGGAGACCCAGTACTTC

clone_size: .
d_call: TRBD1
v_call: TRBV19
j_call: TRBJ1-4
cdr3_aa: CASSAKGASEKLFF
cdr3_nt: TGTGCCAGCTCCGCTAAGGGGGCGAGTGAAAAACTGTTTTTT

clone_size: .
d_call: .
v_call: TRBV19
j_call: TRBJ2-3
cdr3_aa: CASSPGTLVTDTQYF
cdr3_nt: TGTGCCAGTAGTCCCGGGACACTAGTCACAGATACGCAGTATTTT

clone_size: .
d_call: TRBD2
v_call: TRBV7-9
j_call: TRBJ2-4
cdr3_aa: CASSLGEGYIQYF
cdr3_nt: TGTGCCAGCAGCCTAGGGGAGGGATACATTCAGTACTTC

clone_size: .
d_call: .
v_call: TRBV29-1
j_call: TRBJ1-1
cdr3_aa: CSVAQGSEAFF
cdr3_nt: TGCAGCGTTGCTCAGGGCAGTGAAGCTTTCTTT

clone_size: .
d_call: .
v_call: TRBV9
j_call: TRBJ2-6
cdr3_aa: CASSVDTESGANVLTF
cdr3_nt: TGTGCCAGCAGCGTAGATACGGAGTCTGGGGCCAACGTCCTGACTTTC

clone_size: .
d_call: TRBD2
v_call: TRBV7-2
j_call: TRBJ2-5
cdr3_aa: CASSLDRGSGVETQYF
cdr3_nt: TGTGCCAGCAGCTTAGATAGGGGCAGCGGGGTAGAGACCCAGTACTTC

clone_size: .
d_call: .
v_call: TRBV30
j_call: TRBJ1-3
cdr3_aa: CAWSVGSPGNTIYF
cdr3_nt: TGTGCCTGGAGTGTGGGGAGTCCTGGAAACACCATATATTTT

clone_size: once
d_call: TRBD2
v_call: TRBV7-9
j_call: TRBJ2-3
cdr3_aa: CATPRPASGSPRADTQYF
cdr3_nt: TGTGCCACCCCCCGCCCGGCTAGCGGTTCCCCGCGGGCAGATACGCAGTATTTT

clone_size: .
d_call: TRBD1
v_call: TRBV6-1
j_call: TRBJ1-5
cdr3_aa: CASSEWDRAFQPQHF
cdr3_nt: TGTGCCAGCAGTGAATGGGACAGGGCGTTTCAGCCCCAGCATTTT

clone_size: .
d_call: TRBD1
v_call: TRBV3-1/TRBV3-2
j_call: TRBJ1-2
cdr3_aa: CASSQDPGTGGWLGGYTF
cdr3_nt: TGTGCCAGCAGCCAAGATCCTGGGACAGGGGGTTGGCTAGGAGGCTACACCTTC

clone_size: .
d_call: TRBD1
v_call: TRBV29-1
j_call: TRBJ1-2
cdr3_aa: CSVEDRDSVNYGYTF
cdr3_nt: TGCAGCGTTGAAGACCGGGACAGTGTTAACTATGGCTACACCTTC

clone_size: .
d_call: TRBD1
v_call: TRBV28
j_call: TRBJ1-3
cdr3_aa: CASSVRDRGLGTGNTIYF
cdr3_nt: TGTGCCAGCAGTGTCCGGGACAGGGGGCTGGGGACTGGAAACACCATATATTTT

clone_size: .
d_call: .
v_call: TRBV6-2/TRBV6-3
j_call: TRBJ1-1
cdr3_aa: CASSYSSPGVTEAFF
cdr3_nt: TGTGCCAGCAGTTACTCGAGTCCAGGGGTGACTGAAGCTTTCTTT

clone_size: .
d_call: TRBD2
v_call: TRBV5-4
j_call: TRBJ2-3
cdr3_aa: CASRTSGTDTQYF
cdr3_nt: TGTGCCAGTCGGACTAGCGGCACAGATACGCAGTATTTT

clone_size: .
d_call: TRBD2
v_call: TRBV29-1
j_call: TRBJ2-3
cdr3_aa: CSAPPDYPGGTDTQYF
cdr3_nt: TGCAGCGCTCCTCCCGACTACCCGGGGGGGACAGATACGCAGTATTTT

clone_size: .
d_call: .
v_call: TRBV5-1
j_call: TRBJ2-4
cdr3_aa: CASTEEPGKNIQYF
cdr3_nt: TGCGCCAGCACCGAGGAGCCAGGGAAAAACATTCAGTACTTC

clone_size: .
d_call: .
v_call: TRBV28
j_call: TRBJ1-5
cdr3_aa: CASSLNQPQHF
cdr3_nt: TGTGCCAGCAGTCTAAATCAGCCCCAGCATTTT

clone_size: .
d_call: .
v_call: TRBV11-2
j_call: TRBJ2-7
cdr3_aa: CASSLPRGSREQYF
cdr3_nt: TGTGCCAGCAGTCTCCCCAGGGGTTCTCGGGAGCAGTACTTC

clone_size: few
d_call: .
v_call: TRBV4-1
j_call: TRBJ1-2
cdr3_aa: CASSQGPTGGYTF
cdr3_nt: TGCGCCAGCAGCCAAGGCCCGACGGGTGGCTACACCTTC

clone_size: .
d_call: .
v_call: TRBV14
j_call: TRBJ1-2
cdr3_aa: CASSHGLRGEFGYTF
cdr3_nt: TGTGCCAGCAGCCACGGCCTTAGGGGTGAATTTGGCTACACCTTC

clone_size: .
d_call: .
v_call: TRBV13
j_call: TRBJ1-5
cdr3_aa: CASSPGNNQPQHF
cdr3_nt: TGTGCCAGCAGCCCAGGGAACAATCAGCCCCAGCATTTT

clone_size: .
d_call: .
v_call: TRBV14
j_call: TRBJ1-3
cdr3_aa: CASSRGSGGNTIYF
cdr3_nt: TGTGCCAGCAGCCGTGGAAGCGGTGGAAACACCATATATTTT

clone_size: once
d_call: TRBD2
v_call: TRBV28
j_call: TRBJ2-1
cdr3_aa: CASSSKRLAGIYNEQFF
cdr3_nt: TGTGCCAGCAGTTCCAAACGACTAGCGGGCATCTACAATGAGCAGTTCTTC

clone_size: .
d_call: TRBD1
v_call: TRBV5-1
j_call: TRBJ1-2
cdr3_aa: CASSRMTGDTGYGYTF
cdr3_nt: TGCGCCAGCAGTCGAATGACAGGGGATACGGGCTATGGCTACACCTTC

clone_size: .
d_call: .
v_call: TRBV7-3
j_call: TRBJ2-1
cdr3_aa: CASSLGLGISNEQFF
cdr3_nt: TGTGCCAGCAGCTTAGGTCTCGGGATCAGCAATGAGCAGTTCTTC

clone_size: few
d_call: .
v_call: TRBV6-4
j_call: TRBJ1-6
cdr3_aa: CASSASHSDNSPLHF
cdr3_nt: TGTGCCAGCAGCGCTAGCCACTCGGATAATTCACCCCTCCACTTT

clone_size: .
d_call: TRBD1
v_call: TRBV7-2
j_call: TRBJ2-7
cdr3_aa: CASSSRDRAYEQYF
cdr3_nt: TGTGCCAGCAGCTCCCGGGACAGAGCCTACGAGCAGTACTTC

clone_size: .
d_call: .
v_call: TRBV7-9
j_call: TRBJ2-7
cdr3_aa: CASNYLAGGEQYF
cdr3_nt: TGTGCCAGCAACTATCTAGCAGGGGGGGAGCAGTACTTC

clone_size: .
d_call: .
v_call: TRBV5-6
j_call: TRBJ1-5
cdr3_aa: CASSSHTQDKKGGDQPQHF
cdr3_nt: TGTGCCAGCAGCTCACACACACAAGACAAAAAGGGAGGAGATCAGCCCCAGCATTTT

clone_size: .
d_call: .
v_call: TRBV29-1
j_call: TRBJ1-2
cdr3_aa: CSVAATDLRGYTF
cdr3_nt: TGCAGCGTCGCTGCGACAGACCTACGGGGCTACACCTTC

clone_size: .
d_call: .
v_call: TRBV30
j_call: TRBJ2-7
cdr3_aa: CAWSLSAGEQYF
cdr3_nt: TGTGCCTGGAGTCTCTCAGCGGGCGAGCAGTACTTC

clone_size: few
d_call: .
v_call: TRBV23-1
j_call: TRBJ1-6
cdr3_aa: CASSQLEGANSPLHF
cdr3_nt: TGCGCCAGCAGTCAATTGGAAGGGGCGAATTCACCCCTCCACTTT

clone_size: .
d_call: .
v_call: TRBV10-2
j_call: TRBJ1-2
cdr3_aa: CASSGPLLGGYGYTF
cdr3_nt: TGCGCCAGCAGTGGCCCTCTGTTGGGGGGCTATGGCTACACCTTC

clone_size: .
d_call: .
v_call: TRBV5-1
j_call: TRBJ2-4
cdr3_aa: CASSLGTAILAKNIQYF
cdr3_nt: TGCGCCAGCAGCTTGGGGACAGCCATTCTAGCCAAAAACATTCAGTACTTC

clone_size: .
d_call: .
v_call: TRBV7-2
j_call: TRBJ2-7
cdr3_aa: CASSLGQELEQYF
cdr3_nt: TGTGCCAGCAGCTTAGGGCAGGAACTCGAGCAGTACTTC

clone_size: .
d_call: .
v_call: TRBV6-4
j_call: TRBJ2-3
cdr3_aa: CASSPGHSTDTQYF
cdr3_nt: TGTGCCAGCAGCCCGGGACATTCCACAGATACGCAGTATTTT